This T cell receptor (beta chain) was identified in a study of CD8 T cells in ankylosing spondylitis. Points from the study as a whole: Some motif variants had been reported before (in reactive arthritis synovial fluid and blood). A TCR beta motif of eight highly homologous variants appeared characteristic of ankylosing spondylitis blood. CD8+ cells made up the disease-linked clones, which were relatively rare in peripheral blood. Clones tied to disease were said to be significantly enriched in matched ankylosing spondylitis synovial fluid.

The CDR3 runs 13 residues. The V gene's germline CDR1 is DFQATT and CDR2 SNEGSKA (reference sequence). The V end was cut by 6 bases, the J end by 0 bases, with 9 bases between. This clonotype was detected many times. The antigen remains undetermined. Making use of molecular barcodes, quantitative 5'-RACE generated TCR beta libraries. TCRdb reprocessed the 5' RACE reads with MiXCR, giving one entry per CDR3 protein. This sample carries roughly 700,000 distinct CDR3 sequences, around 20% of them seen once, and the ten largest clones take 15% to 20%. The V gene is TRBV20-1, the J gene TRBJ1-3; D gene ambiguous. The sequence derives from a male donor with ankylosing spondylitis. Input material: blood, either unsorted or a sorted T cell fraction (not recorded which). For the CDR3, the DNA is TGCAGTGCCCGGGAGCCCTCTGGAAACACCATATATTTT. Residues: CSAREPSGNTIYF.